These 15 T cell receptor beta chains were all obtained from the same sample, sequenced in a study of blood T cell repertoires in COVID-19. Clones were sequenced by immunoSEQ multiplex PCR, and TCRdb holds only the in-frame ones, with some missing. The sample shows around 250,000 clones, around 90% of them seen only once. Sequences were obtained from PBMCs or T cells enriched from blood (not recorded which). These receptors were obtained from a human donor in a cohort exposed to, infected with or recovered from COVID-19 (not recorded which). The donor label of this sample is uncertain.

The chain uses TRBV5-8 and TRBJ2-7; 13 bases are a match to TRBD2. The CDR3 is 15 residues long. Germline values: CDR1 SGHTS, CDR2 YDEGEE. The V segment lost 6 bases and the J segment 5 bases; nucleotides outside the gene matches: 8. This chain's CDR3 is CASTLPGTSGDEQYF. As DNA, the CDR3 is TGTGCCAGCACTCTACCTGGGACTAGCGGGGACGAGCAGTACTTC.

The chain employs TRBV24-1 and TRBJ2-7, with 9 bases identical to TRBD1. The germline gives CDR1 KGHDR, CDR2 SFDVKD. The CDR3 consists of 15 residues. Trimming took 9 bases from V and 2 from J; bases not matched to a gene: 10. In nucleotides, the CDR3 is TGTGCCACCCATTCGGGGGACAGGGTCCCCTACGAGCAGTACTTC. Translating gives CATHSGDRVPYEQYF.

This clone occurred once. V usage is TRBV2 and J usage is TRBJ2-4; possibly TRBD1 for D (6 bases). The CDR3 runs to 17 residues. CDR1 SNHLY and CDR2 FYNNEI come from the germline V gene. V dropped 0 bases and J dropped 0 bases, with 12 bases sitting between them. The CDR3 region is CASSEALRQAAKNIQYF. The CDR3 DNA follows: TGTGCCAGCAGTGAAGCCCTACGACAGGCAGCCAAAAACATTCAGTACTTC.

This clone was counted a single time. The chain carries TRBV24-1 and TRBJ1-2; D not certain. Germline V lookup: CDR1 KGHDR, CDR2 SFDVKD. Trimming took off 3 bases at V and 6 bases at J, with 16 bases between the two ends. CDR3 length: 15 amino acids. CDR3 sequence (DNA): TGTGCCACCAGTGATCCCGCAGGAGAGGGTAATGGCTACACCTTC. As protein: CATSDPAGEGNGYTF.

Written as DNA, the CDR3 is TGTGCCTGGAGTGTGGCAGGGACTGGTTCACCCCTCCACTTT. Its translation: CAWSVAGTGSPLHF. This chain joins TRBV30 and TRBJ1-6, with D perhaps matching TRBD1 (5 bases). The CDR3 is made up of 14 amino acids. V was trimmed by 0 bases and J by 9 bases, leaving 12 bases between them. The germline gives CDR1 GTSNPN, CDR2 SVGIG (reference sequence).

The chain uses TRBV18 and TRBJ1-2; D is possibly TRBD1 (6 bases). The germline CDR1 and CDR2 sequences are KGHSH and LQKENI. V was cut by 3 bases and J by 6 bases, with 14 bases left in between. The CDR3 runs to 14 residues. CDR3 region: CASSPKAQGNGYTF. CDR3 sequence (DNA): TGTGCCAGCTCACCCAAGGCTCAGGGGAATGGCTACACCTTC.

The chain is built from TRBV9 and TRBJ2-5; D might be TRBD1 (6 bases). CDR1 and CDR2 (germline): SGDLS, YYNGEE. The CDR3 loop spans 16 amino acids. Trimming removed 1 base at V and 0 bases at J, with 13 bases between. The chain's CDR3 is CASSVSRRTDQETQYF. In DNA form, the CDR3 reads TGTGCCAGCAGCGTATCCCGCCGGACAGACCAAGAGACCCAGTACTTC. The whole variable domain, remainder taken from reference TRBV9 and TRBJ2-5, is DSGVTQTPKHLITATGQRVTLRCSPRSGDLSVYWYQQSLDQGLQFLIQYYNGEERAKGNILERFSAQQFPDLHSELNLSSLELGDSALYFCASSVSRRTDQETQYFGPGTRLLVL.

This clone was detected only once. CDR3 sequence reads: CASSDGLAGGYNEQFF. Here the CDR3 DNA reads TGTGCCAGCAGCGATGGACTAGCGGGGGGATACAATGAGCAGTTCTTC. The rearrangement links TRBV9 to TRBJ2-1, with 14 bases fitting TRBD2. Germline CDR1 reads SGDLS; CDR2 reads YYNGEE. The junction had 3 bases not matched to a gene; V was cut back by 3 bases and J by 4 bases. The CDR3 is 16 residues long.

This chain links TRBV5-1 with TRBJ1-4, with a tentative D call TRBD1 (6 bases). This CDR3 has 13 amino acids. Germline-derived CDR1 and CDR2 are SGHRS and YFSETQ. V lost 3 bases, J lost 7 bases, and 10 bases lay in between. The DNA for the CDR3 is TGCGCCAGCAGCTCGGCAGGGGCTGAAAAACTGTTTTTT. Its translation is CASSSAGAEKLFF.

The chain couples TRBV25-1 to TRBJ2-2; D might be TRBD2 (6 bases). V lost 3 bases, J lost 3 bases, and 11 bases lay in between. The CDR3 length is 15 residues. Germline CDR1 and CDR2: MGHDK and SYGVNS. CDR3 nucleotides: TGTGCCAGCAGTGAGGACGGGAGCTACACCGGGGAGCTGTTTTTT. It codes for CASSEDGSYTGELFF.

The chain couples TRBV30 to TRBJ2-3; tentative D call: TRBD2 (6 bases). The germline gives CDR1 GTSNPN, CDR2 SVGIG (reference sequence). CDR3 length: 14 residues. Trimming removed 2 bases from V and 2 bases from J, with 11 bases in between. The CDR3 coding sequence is TGTGCCTGGAGTCGCGGGACTGTCACAGATACGCAGTATTTT. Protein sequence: CAWSRGTVTDTQYF.

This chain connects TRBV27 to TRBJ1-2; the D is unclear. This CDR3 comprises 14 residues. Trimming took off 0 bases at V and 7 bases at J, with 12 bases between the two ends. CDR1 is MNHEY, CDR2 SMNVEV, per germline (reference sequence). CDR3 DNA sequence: TGTGCCAGCAGTTTATCGGCCAGTTTCAGTGGCTACACCTTC. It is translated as CASSLSASFSGYTF.

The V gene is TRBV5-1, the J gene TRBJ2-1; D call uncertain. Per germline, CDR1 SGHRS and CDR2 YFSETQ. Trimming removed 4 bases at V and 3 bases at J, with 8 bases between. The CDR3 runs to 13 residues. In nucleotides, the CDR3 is TGCGCCAGCAGCCTCCAGGACTACAATGAGCAGTTCTTC. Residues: CASSLQDYNEQFF.

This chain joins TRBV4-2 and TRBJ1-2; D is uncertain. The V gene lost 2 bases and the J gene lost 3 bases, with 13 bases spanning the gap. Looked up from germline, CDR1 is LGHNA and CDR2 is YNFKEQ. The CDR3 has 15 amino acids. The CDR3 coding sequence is TGTGCCAGCAGCCAAAGTCTGCGGGTGGACTATGGCTACACCTTC. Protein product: CASSQSLRVDYGYTF.

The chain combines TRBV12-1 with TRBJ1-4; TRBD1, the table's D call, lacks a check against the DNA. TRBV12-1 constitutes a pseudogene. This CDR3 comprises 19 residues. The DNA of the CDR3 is TGTGCCAGCAGCCCCATCCGCCAGGGGGTTAAAACCTCTAATGAAAAACTGTTTTTT. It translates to CASSPIRQGVKTSNEKLFF.